Presented here are 25 T cell receptor beta chains from one specimen sequenced in a study of blood T cells in healthy people across ages. Then a second PCR, running roughly 7 to 11 cycles, was carried out with a sample-barcoded 5' primer and a J-beta primer mix. TCRdb re-derived calls from the 5' RACE reads in MiXCR, one entry per CDR3 protein. The sample has some 850,000 distinct CDR3 sequences, roughly 25% seen once. The sample was also linked to a second study, of T cells of mothers and their children.

The sequenced sample was blood. Every receptor here comes from a boy aged 10-17 years in good health.

The rearrangement uses TRBV7-9 and TRBJ2-5, with D perhaps matching TRBD2 (5 bases). V lost 0 bases, J lost 1 base, and 12 bases lay in between. Germline CDR1 and CDR2: SEHNR and FQNEAQ (reference sequence). The CDR3 length is 16 residues. CDR3 sequence (DNA): TGTGCCAGCAGCTTAGCGGCGGGCGCGGGCCAAGAGACCCAGTACTTC. This gives the protein CASSLAAGAGQETQYF.

The chain combines TRBV18 with TRBJ2-5; 10 bases line up with TRBD1. The DNA end is a closer match to TRBJ2-7, so the J assignment may be wrong. CDR3 length: 16 amino acids. Germline CDR1 and CDR2: KGHSH and LQKENI. The CDR3 is CASSTRDGQGAYEQYF. CDR3 in DNA: TGTGCCAGCTCAACCAGAGACGGACAGGGGGCCTACGAGCAGTACTTC.

The sample holds a few counts of this clonotype. The CDR3 is CSVLGQPNTEAFF. The CDR3 bases are TGCAGCGTCTTGGGACAGCCGAACACTGAAGCTTTCTTT. The chain uses TRBV29-1 and TRBJ1-1, with TRBD1 matching over 7 bases. The trim removed 6 bases at V and 1 base at J, leaving 5 bases unmatched. CDR1 and CDR2 from the germline V gene are SQVTM and ANQGSEA. The CDR3 sequence is 13 residues long. The complete variable domain, with remaining parts taken from reference TRBV29-1 and TRBJ1-1, reads SAVISQKPSRDICQRGTSLTIQCQVDSQVTMMFWYRQQPGQSLTLIATANQGSEATYESGFVIDKFPISRPNLTFSTLTVSNMSPEDSSIYLCSVLGQPNTEAFFGQGTRLTVV.

This clonotype occurred a few times. The chain joins TRBV29-1 to TRBJ2-3; possibly TRBD2 for D (5 bases). There are 13 residues in the CDR3. V shed 8 bases and J shed 6 bases, with 18 bases lying between them. Germline assignment: CDR1 SQVTM and CDR2 ANQGSEA. CDR3 in amino acids: CSIGAGGWDTQYF. The CDR3 DNA reads TGCAGCATAGGAGCCGGAGGTTGGGATACGCAGTATTTT.

In this sample, this clonotype turned up many times. V gene TRBV4-2 combines with J gene TRBJ1-1, with unresolved D. Germline CDR1 reads LGHNA; CDR2 reads YNFKEQ. V lost 0 bases, J lost 2 bases, and 7 bases lay in between. The CDR3 covers 14 residues. The DNA for the CDR3 is TGTGCCAGCAGCCAAGATAGGGAAAACACTGAAGCTTTCTTT. Translating it yields CASSQDRENTEAFF.

Only a few counts were recorded for this clonotype. As DNA, the CDR3 is TGCGCCAGCAGCCTCGCTCTGGGGCGGGGGATCCAAAACATTCAGTACTTC. This encodes CASSLALGRGIQNIQYF. The V gene is TRBV4-3, the J gene TRBJ2-4, with 7 nucleotides matching TRBD2. The trim removed 4 bases at V and 5 bases at J, leaving 14 bases unmatched. CDR1 and CDR2 (germline): LGHNA, YSLEER. This CDR3 region has 17 residues.

The chain employs TRBV28 and TRBJ1-2; weak D call: TRBD1 (6 bases). The CDR3 has 14 residues. Trimming left V 8 bases short and J 2 bases short, with 15 bases between. Germline loops: CDR1 MDHEN, CDR2 SYDVKM. The CDR3 DNA reads as TGTGCCAGCGGCTATGAGGACAGAAACTATGGCTACACCTTC. Its translation is CASGYEDRNYGYTF.

The table lists this clonotype with a few counts. The chain joins TRBV2 to TRBJ1-1, with D hard to call. The V gene's germline CDR1 is SNHLY and CDR2 FYNNEI. Trimming took off 6 bases at V and 4 bases at J, with 12 bases between the two ends. The length of the CDR3 is 13 residues. The CDR3 DNA follows: TGTGCCAGCAGGTTGACAATGGGCACTGAAGCTTTCTTT. Translated, it gives CASRLTMGTEAFF.

The chain has TRBV9 and TRBJ2-5; tentatively, D is TRBD1 or TRBD2 (5 bases each). V was trimmed by 7 bases and J by 5 bases, leaving 18 bases between them. Germline values: CDR1 SGDLS, CDR2 YYNGEE. The CDR3 runs to 14 residues. In DNA form, the CDR3 reads TGTGCCAGCGGCCAGGGATTCCCGGGGGAGACCCAGTACTTC. It encodes CASGQGFPGETQYF.

The CDR3 sequence is CATSRGARTRQETQYF. The CDR3 DNA follows: TGTGCCACCAGCAGGGGGGCACGGACAAGACAAGAGACCCAGTACTTC. V and J are TRBV15 and TRBJ2-5, with D possibly being TRBD1 (6 bases). V shed 3 bases and J shed 2 bases, with 16 bases lying between them. The germline CDR1 and CDR2 sequences are LNHNV and YYDKDF (reference sequence). The CDR3 consists of 16 residues.

This chain joins TRBV10-3 and TRBJ2-3; 10 bases map to TRBD2. The junction had 7 bases not matched to a gene; V was cut back by 9 bases and J by 7 bases. Germline CDR1 and CDR2: ENHRY and SYGVKD. The CDR3 runs 13 residues. DNA for the CDR3: TGTGCCATAGAAGCGGGGGGGCCACATACGCAGTATTTT. Translating gives CAIEAGGPHTQYF.

V gene TRBV6-6 combines with J gene TRBJ2-5; 12 positions agree with TRBD2. V shed 10 bases and J 4 bases; nucleotides not matched to a gene: 7. This CDR3 is 14 amino acids long. From germline, CDR1 is MNHNY and CDR2 SVGAGI (reference sequence). DNA of the CDR3: TGTGCCACCACAACTAGCGGGGGGAGAGAGACCCAGTACTTC. Translating gives CATTTSGGRETQYF.

This clonotype was counted only a few times. The gene calls are TRBV6-6 and TRBJ2-2, with 11 positions matching TRBD1. Germline V gene data show CDR1 as MNHNY and CDR2 as SVGAGI (reference sequence). CDR3 size: 14 residues. V lost 6 bases to trimming and J lost 6 bases; unmatched junction nucleotides: 3. The CDR3 bases are TGTGCCAGCAGCCAGGGACAGGGGGCCGGGGAGCTGTTTTTT. Protein sequence: CASSQGQGAGELFF.

This clonotype was observed a few times. The V and J genes are TRBV7-6 and TRBJ2-7, with TRBD2 identical over 12 bases. CDR1 is SGHVS and CDR2 is FNYEAQ in the germline V gene. Losses at the gene ends were 1 base for V and 5 bases for J; bases not matched to a gene: 12. CDR3 length: 18 residues. CDR3 nucleotide sequence: TGTGCCAGCAGCTTAGAGCAAGCGACTAGCGGGAGTTTCCACGAGCAGTACTTC. This gives the protein CASSLEQATSGSFHEQYF.

V is TRBV29-1 and J is TRBJ1-2; D is possibly TRBD1 (5 bases). Per the germline V gene, CDR1 is SQVTM and CDR2 is ANQGSEA. The CDR3 is 13 residues long. V lost 1 base to trimming and J lost 4 bases, with 10 bases between them. The CDR3 is CSVEVGQGYGYTF. DNA for the CDR3: TGCAGCGTTGAAGTCGGGCAGGGCTATGGCTACACCTTC.

This chain uses TRBV30 with TRBJ2-5; 8 bases fit TRBD2. Trimming at V came to 5 bases and at J to 4 bases, leaving 0 bases not matched to a gene. The CDR3 runs to 11 residues. Per germline, CDR1 GTSNPN and CDR2 SVGIG (reference sequence). The CDR3 DNA reads as TGTGCCTGGCGGGGGGGAGAGACCCAGTACTTC. Encoded protein: CAWRGGETQYF.

V and J are TRBV4-1 and TRBJ2-1; D might be TRBD2 (6 bases). The CDR3 runs 15 residues. Germline V lookup: CDR1 MGHRA, CDR2 YSYEKL. V lost 3 bases, J lost 8 bases, and 17 bases lay in between. The CDR3 sequence is CASSHPWGVKDEQFF. The CDR3 DNA reads as TGCGCCAGCAGCCATCCGTGGGGGGTTAAGGATGAGCAGTTCTTC.

V usage is TRBV5-1 and J usage is TRBJ1-2; 9 nucleotides align to TRBD1. V gave up 0 bases and J gave up 4 bases; unmatched junction bases: 4. From germline, CDR1 is SGHRS and CDR2 YFSETQ. CDR3 length: 15 residues. DNA of the CDR3: TGCGCCAGCAGCTTGGATGGGACAGGGACCTATGGCTACACCTTC. Protein sequence: CASSLDGTGTYGYTF.

This clonotype was detected a few times. The chain uses TRBV11-2 and TRBJ2-7; 10 positions match TRBD1. The germline CDR1 and CDR2 sequences are SGHAT and FQNNGV. After removal of 4 bases from V and 0 bases from J, the junction contained 9 bases not matched to a gene. This CDR3 is 17 amino acids long. CDR3 in DNA: TGTGCCAGCAGCTCCACCCCCGGGACAGGGGTCTCCTACGAGCAGTACTTC. It translates to CASSSTPGTGVSYEQYF. The full variable domain, its missing parts supplied by reference TRBV11-2 and TRBJ2-7, is EAGVAQSPRYKIIEKRQSVAFWCNPISGHATLYWYQQILGQGPKLLIQFQNNGVVDDSQLPKDRFSAERLKGVDSTLKIQPAKLEDSAVYLCASSSTPGTGVSYEQYFGPGTRLTVT.

Here the CDR3 DNA reads TGCGCCAGCAGCGCGCGGGCTAGCGGCGTCAAAAACATTCAGTACTTC. Encoded protein: CASSARASGVKNIQYF. The V call is TRBV5-1, the J call TRBJ2-4; 7 positions match TRBD2. This CDR3 has 16 amino acids. Germline V gives CDR1 SGHRS, CDR2 YFSETQ. The V gene end was trimmed by 4 bases and the J gene end by 3 bases; junction bases not matched to a gene: 10.

Concerning this clonotype: Sequence at one end of the junction differs from germline and may be a read error. The rearrangement links TRBV20-1 to TRBJ2-1, with D perhaps matching TRBD1 (6 bases). The CDR3 has 14 residues. The germline gives CDR1 DFQATT, CDR2 SNEGSKA (reference sequence). CDR3 nucleotides: TGCAGTGCTAGATCCGACAGGACATACAGTGAGCAGTTCTTC. Translated: CSARSDRTYSEQFF.

The V and J genes are TRBV20-1 and TRBJ1-1; a weak D match, TRBD1 (6 bases). The germline V and J ends were trimmed by 1 base and 9 bases, with 18 bases remaining between them. There are 14 residues in the CDR3. In germline, CDR1 is DFQATT, CDR2 SNEGSKA (reference sequence). The CDR3 spells CSARVGGGRTQAFF. The DNA for the CDR3 is TGCAGTGCTAGAGTTGGGGGCGGGAGGACTCAAGCTTTCTTT.

This clonotype was seen a handful of times. V gene TRBV29-1 combines with J gene TRBJ2-5; D perhaps matches TRBD1 (6 bases). The ends were cut back, 4 bases at V and 13 bases at J, with 16 bases in the middle. The CDR3 is 11 amino acids. Germline V gene lookup returns CDR1 SQVTM and CDR2 ANQGSEA. CDR3 coding DNA: TGCAGCGTTGGGACAGCCCTAATGTTGTACTTC. It encodes CSVGTALMLYF.

This clonotype was observed a handful of times. This chain uses TRBV3-1 with TRBJ1-5, with D perhaps TRBD1 (6 bases). The CDR3 length is 13 residues. V lost 6 bases and J 7 bases, leaving 13 bases between the germline ends. The V gene's germline CDR1 is LGHDT and CDR2 YNNKEL (reference sequence). The CDR3 region is CASSSRGEQPQHF. CDR3 sequence (DNA): TGTGCCAGCAGTTCCAGGGGTGAGCAGCCCCAGCATTTT. Together with reference TRBV3-1 and TRBJ1-5, the CDR3 gives the full variable domain: DTAVSQTPKYLVTQMGNDKSIKCEQNLGHDTMYWYKQDSKKFLKIMFSYNNKELIINETVPNRFSPKSPDKAHLNLHINSLELGDSAVYFCASSSRGEQPQHFGDGTRLSIL.

Points on this clonotype: The conserved final phenylalanine or tryptophan is absent from the CDR3, which likely points to a read error. The chain uses TRBV4-1 and TRBJ2-7; the match to TRBD2 covers 7 bases. Germline trimming cut 3 bases from V and 3 bases from J; bases unmatched to any gene: 8. Germline loops: CDR1 MGHRA, CDR2 YSYEKL. This CDR3 spans 15 amino acids. CDR3 nucleotide sequence: TGCGCCAGCAGCCAGGGGCCGGGGGGTTACTACGAGCAGTACCTC. This gives the protein CASSQGPGGYYEQYL.